This section outlines one TCR beta chain sequence together with its context. Its antigen is unidentified. Researchers took RNA transcripts and amplified the TCR beta CDR3 regions from them. HTBI primers were the set used in a first-round RT-PCR of the TCR CDR3. Each CDR3 protein gets one entry after TCRdb re-called the multiplex PCR reads with MiXCR. The sample carries a few hundred thousand distinct CDR3 sequences, approximately 18% recorded once. This sample was taken from a study of T cells in Graves' hyperthyroidism and ophthalmopathy. General study points: Before onset, ophthalmopathy was predicted by the model a median around 6.5 months earlier.

V gave up 5 bases and J gave up 0 bases; unmatched junction bases: 7. Germline CDR1 and CDR2: SGHRS and YFSETQ. The CDR3 has 15 amino acids. The clonotype originates from a woman aged 40 to 50 with Graves' ophthalmopathy. Sequencing was done on a sample of blood. The J gene is TRBJ1-1, the V gene TRBV5-1; 7 nucleotides agree with TRBD1. The CDR3 reads CASRKDTGVNTEAFF. The DNA of the CDR3 is TGCGCCAGCAGGAAAGACACAGGGGTGAACACTGAAGCTTTCTTT.